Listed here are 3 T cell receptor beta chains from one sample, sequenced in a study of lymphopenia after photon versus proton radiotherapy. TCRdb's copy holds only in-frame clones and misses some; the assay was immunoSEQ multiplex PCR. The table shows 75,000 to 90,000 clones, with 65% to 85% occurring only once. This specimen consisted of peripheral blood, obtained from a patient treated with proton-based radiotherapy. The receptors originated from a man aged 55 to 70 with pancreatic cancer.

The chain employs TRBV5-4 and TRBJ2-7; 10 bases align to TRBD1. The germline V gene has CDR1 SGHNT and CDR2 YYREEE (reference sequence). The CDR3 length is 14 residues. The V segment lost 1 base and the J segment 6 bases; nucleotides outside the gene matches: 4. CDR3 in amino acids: CASSLSGQGGEQYF. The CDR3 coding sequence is TGTGCCAGCAGCTTGAGCGGACAGGGGGGCGAGCAGTACTTC. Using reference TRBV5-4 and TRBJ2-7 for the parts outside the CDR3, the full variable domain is ETGVTQSPTHLIKTRGQQVTLRCSSQSGHNTVSWYQQALGQGPQFIFQYYREEENGRGNFPPRFSGLQFPNYSSELNVNALELDDSALYLCASSLSGQGGEQYFGPGTRLTVT.

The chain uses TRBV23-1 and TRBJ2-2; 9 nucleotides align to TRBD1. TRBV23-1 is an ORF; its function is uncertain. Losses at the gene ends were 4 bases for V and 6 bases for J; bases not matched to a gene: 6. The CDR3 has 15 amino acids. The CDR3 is CASSRTGGASGELFF. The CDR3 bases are TGCGCCAGCAGTCGCACAGGGGGCGCCTCCGGGGAGCTGTTTTTT.

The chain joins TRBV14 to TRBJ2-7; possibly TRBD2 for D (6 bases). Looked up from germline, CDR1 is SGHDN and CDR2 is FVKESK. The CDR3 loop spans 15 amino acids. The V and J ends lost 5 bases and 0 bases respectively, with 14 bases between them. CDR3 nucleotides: TGTGCCAGCAGCTCGGCCGGGACTCTCTCCTACGAGCAGTACTTC. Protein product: CASSSAGTLSYEQYF.